One and the same sample provided the 9 T cell receptor beta chains below, sequenced in a study of T cell responses to AZD1222 COVID-19 vaccine. Some clones are missing from TCRdb's copy, which holds only in-frame ones; the method was immunoSEQ multiplex PCR. The sample consists of 190,000 or so clones, 90% to 95% of them appearing once. The input for sequencing was peripheral blood, taken 28 days after the second AZD1222 dose. The receptors were sampled from an adult who received the AZD1222 COVID-19 vaccine.

The V and J genes are TRBV7-9 and TRBJ2-1; TRBD2 matches at 8 bases. J gave up 3 bases and V 0 bases, and 7 bases lay outside the gene matches. This CDR3 is 17 amino acids long. Germline CDR1 SEHNR, CDR2 FQNEAQ (reference sequence). CDR3 protein: CASSLAMVAGYYNEQFF. The CDR3 DNA is TGTGCCAGCAGCTTAGCGATGGTAGCGGGGTACTACAATGAGCAGTTCTTC. Drawing the rest from reference TRBV7-9 and TRBJ2-1, the complete variable domain is DTGVSQNPRHKITKRGQNVTFRCDPISEHNRLYWYRQTLGQGPEFLTYFQNEAQLEKSRLLSDRFSAERPKGSFSTLEIQRTEQGDSAMYLCASSLAMVAGYYNEQFFGPGTRLTVL.

The genes are TRBV7-2 and TRBJ2-2; TRBD1 matches at 7 bases. The germline V gene encodes CDR1 SGHTA and CDR2 FQGNSA. After removal of 3 bases from V and 2 bases from J, the junction contained 6 bases not matched to a gene. The CDR3 extends over 16 amino acids. CDR3 region: CASSLTGPTNTGELFF. The CDR3 DNA follows: TGTGCCAGCAGCTTGACAGGGCCCACCAACACCGGGGAGCTGTTTTTT.

This clone was found once. This sequence joins TRBV18 and TRBJ1-2; D uncertain. The CDR3 is 15 amino acids. The V end was cut by 2 bases, the J end by 4 bases, with 14 bases between. The germline CDR1 and CDR2 sequences are KGHSH and LQKENI. The CDR3 region is CASSPNPGMSYGYTF. CDR3 coding DNA: TGTGCCAGCTCACCAAACCCGGGTATGAGCTATGGCTACACCTTC.

This chain links TRBV30 with TRBJ2-7, with D perhaps being TRBD1 or TRBD2 (5 bases each). Trimming stripped 4 bases from V and 4 bases from J, with 20 bases between. This CDR3 comprises 15 residues. Germline V CDR1 and CDR2: GTSNPN, SVGIG (reference sequence). The CDR3 reads CAWTPGPGRRYEQYF. Written as DNA, the CDR3 is TGTGCCTGGACCCCCGGACCGGGACGGCGATACGAGCAGTACTTC.

V usage is TRBV12-5 and J usage is TRBJ1-5, with no clear D. Germline assignment: CDR1 LGHNT and CDR2 FRNRAP. V dropped 4 bases and J dropped 7 bases, with 11 bases sitting between them. This CDR3 is built from 13 residues. CDR3 sequence: CASGYGVGQPQHF. The CDR3 DNA is TGTGCTAGTGGTTACGGGGTAGGGCAGCCCCAGCATTTT.

V gene TRBV28 combines with J gene TRBJ2-1; D tentatively reads TRBD1 or TRBD2 (6 bases each). In germline, CDR1 is MDHEN, CDR2 SYDVKM. V lost 6 bases to trimming and J lost 7 bases, with 22 bases between them. This CDR3 is 16 amino acids long. CDR3 DNA sequence: TGTGCCAGCAGCTCTACACGGGGGCCCCTGGGGAATGAGCAGTTCTTC. Translated, it gives CASSSTRGPLGNEQFF. Full variable domain (outside the CDR3, taken from reference TRBV28 and TRBJ2-1): DVKVTQSSRYLVKRTGEKVFLECVQDMDHENMFWYRQDPGLGLRLIYFSYDVKMKEKGDIPEGYSVSREKKERFSLILESASTNQTSMYLCASSSTRGPLGNEQFFGPGTRLTVL.

This sequence joins TRBV28 and TRBJ1-5, with 11 bases identical to TRBD1. The V and J ends lost 6 bases and 10 bases, in that order; junction bases with no gene match: 5. The CDR3 has 13 amino acids. Germline V gene data show CDR1 as MDHEN and CDR2 as SYDVKM. The CDR3 is CASSPGQGGPQHF. The CDR3 nucleotides are TGTGCCAGCAGCCCGGGACAGGGGGGCCCCCAGCATTTT.

The chain combines TRBV7-9 with TRBJ1-1; a weak D match, TRBD1 (5 bases). The CDR3 runs 14 residues. Trimming left V 5 bases short and J 6 bases short, with 16 bases between. CDR1 and CDR2 from the germline V gene are SEHNR and FQNEAQ (reference sequence). The CDR3 region has the DNA TGTGCCAGCAGCACCCAGGGAGTTGGGGCTGAAGCTTTCTTT. Its protein is CASSTQGVGAEAFF.

CDR3 in amino acids: CASRQGVRYEQYF. The CDR3 nucleotides are TGTGCCAGCAGGCAGGGAGTTCGGTACGAGCAGTACTTC. The rearrangement uses TRBV28 and TRBJ2-7; possibly TRBD1 or TRBD2 for D (5 bases each). The CDR3 runs 13 residues. Trimming removed 6 bases from V and 4 bases from J, with 13 bases in between. From germline, CDR1 is MDHEN and CDR2 SYDVKM.